This record concerns one T cell receptor (beta chain) sequence. This sample is drawn from a study of blood T cell repertoires in COVID-19. Across the study: PBMCs, B-cell-depleted T cells, or T cells provided the cDNA or gDNA that made up the material.

The germline V gene encodes CDR1 SGHNT and CDR2 YYREEE (reference sequence). The CDR3 covers 14 residues. V was trimmed by 2 bases and J by 4 bases, leaving 12 bases between them. Original analysis: Using reference gene primer amplification, nucleated cell counts were estimated. Produced via immunoSEQ multiplex PCR; TCRdb's table is partial and in-frame only. V, J and clone size derive from that table, while D and trimming were established from the DNA sequence. The sample lists around 130,000 clones; about 75% were seen once. The genes are TRBV5-4 and TRBJ2-5; maybe TRBD2 (6 bases). The sample comprised peripheral blood. This clonotype was obtained from an older man with acute or convalescent COVID-19. The CDR3 coding sequence is TGTGCCAGCAGCTTTGGCGGGACCAGAGAGACCCAGTACTTC. Residues: CASSFGGTRETQYF.